Listed below are T cell receptor beta chains from one sample, sequenced in a study of blood T cell repertoires in COVID-19. Produced via immunoSEQ multiplex PCR; TCRdb's table is partial and in-frame only. The sample yields 300,000 to 400,000 clones, roughly 85% seen once. The sequencing sample was made of peripheral blood. The receptors were sampled from a human donor in a cohort sampled during active COVID-19. The CDR3 runs from the conserved cysteine through the conserved F or W.

v_gene	j_gene	CDR3aa
TRBV5-8	TRBJ1-4	CASSLPGIATNEKLFF
TRBV20-1	TRBJ1-2	CSAPPYSGYTF
TRBV5-1	TRBJ1-2	CASSFLQGSDGYTF
TRBV3-1/TRBV3-2	TRBJ1-2	CASSQGRYGYTF
TRBV30	TRBJ1-3	CAWQGSGNTIYF
TRBV18	TRBJ2-2	CASSPRGYTGELFF
TRBV19	TRBJ1-5	CASRDRGAPPQHF
TRBV3-1/TRBV3-2	TRBJ1-1	CASSQEYRGTEAFF
TRBV29-1	TRBJ2-7	CSVTTPDWEQYF
TRBV7-9	TRBJ2-3	CASTASGSTDTQYF
TRBV24-1	TRBJ2-1	CATSDAAGTGGRKQFF
TRBV14	TRBJ2-1	CASSVAPLAGAPNEQFF
TRBV27	TRBJ1-1	CASSLRRTHMNTEAFF
TRBV7-9	TRBJ2-7	CASRFQGAGEQYF
TRBV20-1	TRBJ1-2	CSAGGDYGYTF
TRBV18	TRBJ1-3	CASSPPGTGSGNTIYF